The 12 T cell receptor beta chains listed next were all sequenced from one sample in a study of blood T cell repertoires in COVID-19 (dated by TCRdb to about 2020). The library came from the immunoSEQ multiplex PCR assay. The table was pulled from immuneACCESS by TCRdb, which kept in-frame rearrangements only. Such tables lose some clones; where checked, under half of the loss comes from unresolved V genes, and the rest has no known cause. The sample table lists about 160,000 clones, 70% to 85% of them with a count of one. Of the sample, approximately 22% is held by the ten largest clones. The sample comprised peripheral blood. Source of these receptors: a woman older than 75 with acute or convalescent COVID-19.

The V call is TRBV6-2 or TRBV6-3, the J call TRBJ1-1, with 7 bases aligning to TRBD1. Germline V lookup: CDR1 MNHEY, CDR2 SVGEGT. V was pared by 2 bases and J by 7 bases, with 13 bases of the junction left unmatched. The CDR3 length is 16 residues. CDR3 sequence reads: CASSYPPGTAHVEAFF. The DNA of the CDR3 is TGTGCCAGCAGTTACCCACCCGGGACAGCTCATGTTGAAGCTTTCTTT.

V usage is TRBV7-8 and J usage is TRBJ2-1, with TRBD2 matching 7 bases. The ends lost 1 base at V and 4 bases at J; junction bases unmatched: 7. The germline CDR1 and CDR2 sequences are SGHVS and FQNEAQ. The CDR3 contains 16 residues. CDR3 loop: CASSLEGLVIYNEQFF. CDR3 sequence (DNA): TGTGCCAGCAGCTTAGAAGGACTAGTAATATACAATGAGCAGTTCTTC.

The rearrangement joins TRBV5-1 to TRBJ1-1, with TRBD1 as a possible D gene (5 bases). CDR1 is SGHRS and CDR2 is YFSETQ in the germline V gene. V was clipped by 4 bases and J by 7 bases, with 23 bases between them. This CDR3 spans 16 amino acids. The CDR3 DNA sequence: TGCGCCAGCAGCAGAGAAGGGGATAGCGGAGTCGATGAAGCTTTCTTT. Translation: CASSREGDSGVDEAFF. The whole variable domain, remainder taken from reference TRBV5-1 and TRBJ1-1, is KAGVTQTPRYLIKTRGQQVTLSCSPISGHRSVSWYQQTPGQGLQFLFEYFSETQRNKGNFPGRFSGRQFSNSRSEMNVSTLELGDSALYLCASSREGDSGVDEAFFGQGTRLTVV.

The chain is built from TRBV5-1 and TRBJ1-2, with D unclear. Per germline, CDR1 SGHRS and CDR2 YFSETQ. The CDR3 contains 12 residues. The germline V and J ends were trimmed by 0 bases and 5 bases, with 5 bases remaining between them. The DNA of the CDR3 is TGCGCCAGCAGCTTGGGAGCTTATGGCTACACCTTC. It is translated as CASSLGAYGYTF.

The chain combines TRBV14 with TRBJ2-5, with TRBD1 matching over 9 bases. Germline CDR1 reads SGHDN; CDR2 reads FVKESK. With 1 base clipped from V and 5 bases from J, the junction kept 8 bases outside the gene matches. This CDR3 contains 16 residues. Here the CDR3 reads CASSQGDRALGETQYF. DNA of the CDR3: TGTGCCAGCAGCCAAGGGGACAGGGCTCTGGGGGAGACCCAGTACTTC.

CDR3 amino acids: CATRRRGSLYEQYF. In DNA form, the CDR3 reads TGTGCCACCCGTCGCCGGGGGTCTCTGTACGAGCAGTACTTC. This chain joins TRBV19 and TRBJ2-7; D is perhaps TRBD2 (6 bases). V lost 10 bases and J 4 bases, leaving 20 bases between the germline ends. Germline assignment: CDR1 LNHDA and CDR2 SQIVND (reference sequence). The CDR3 is 14 residues long. The variable domain in full, completed from reference TRBV19 and TRBJ2-7, reads DGGITQSPKYLFRKEGQNVTLSCEQNLNHDAMYWYRQDPGQGLRLIYYSQIVNDFQKGDIAEGYSVSREKKESFPLTVTSAQKNPTAFYLCATRRRGSLYEQYFGPGTRLTVT.

The genes are TRBV5-1 and TRBJ2-5, with 7 bases identical to TRBD1. Trimming removed 2 bases from V and 5 bases from J; junction bases left unmatched: 9. The CDR3 covers 15 residues. Germline CDR1 and CDR2: SGHRS and YFSETQ. The CDR3 reads CASSFGQAKVETQYF. DNA of the CDR3: TGCGCCAGCAGCTTCGGACAGGCCAAAGTGGAGACCCAGTACTTC.

The DNA of the CDR3 is TGTGCCGGTGTTAGGGACAGGGACGGAAAACTGTTTTTT. Encoded protein: CAGVRDRDGKLFF. The V gene is TRBV6-5, the J gene TRBJ1-4, with 9 bases fitting TRBD1. The germline CDR1 and CDR2 sequences are MNHEY and SVGAGI. Trimming at V came to 11 bases and at J to 10 bases, leaving 11 bases not matched to a gene. This CDR3 has 13 amino acids.

This rearrangement joins TRBV5-8 to TRBJ2-6; D may be TRBD1 (6 bases). This CDR3 is built from 15 residues. Trimming removed 2 bases from V and 2 bases from J, with 8 bases in between. Per the germline V gene, CDR1 is SGHTS and CDR2 is YDEGEE. The CDR3 loop reads CASSFSGAGANVLTF. In DNA, the CDR3 is TGTGCCAGCAGCTTTTCAGGGGCTGGGGCCAACGTCCTGACTTTC.

This rearrangement joins TRBV3-1 (or the pseudogene TRBV3-2) to TRBJ1-2; 9 nucleotides line up with TRBD1. CDR3 length: 13 amino acids. V lost 3 bases to trimming and J lost 8 bases; unmatched junction nucleotides: 4. Germline assignment: CDR1 LGHDT and CDR2 YNNKEL (reference sequence). CDR3 nucleotide sequence: TGTGCCAGCAGCCAGGGACAGGGTGGCGGCTACACCTTC. Translated, it gives CASSQGQGGGYTF.

This clone was observed a handful of times. The chain recombines TRBV2 with TRBJ2-1, with 7 positions matching TRBD2. The CDR3 runs to 15 residues. Looked up from germline, CDR1 is SNHLY and CDR2 is FYNNEI. J lost 7 bases, V lost 8 bases, and 14 bases had no gene match. CDR3 coding DNA: TGTGCCAGCGAAGGGGCTAGCGGCTTCCTTAATGAGCAGTTCTTC. Translating it yields CASEGASGFLNEQFF.

The chain joins TRBV5-5 to TRBJ2-1; D perhaps matches TRBD2 (6 bases). Germline V gene sequence: CDR1 SGHKS, CDR2 YYEKEE (reference sequence). This CDR3 is built from 15 residues. Trimming shortened V by 0 bases and J by 3 bases, and 10 bases separated the two germline ends. CDR3 sequence (DNA): TGTGCCAGCAGCTTGGACGGGACTCTCTACAATGAGCAGTTCTTC. It yields the protein CASSLDGTLYNEQFF.